This T cell receptor (beta chain) was sequenced for a study of T cells in Graves' hyperthyroidism and ophthalmopathy. Study outcomes and limitations: Progression to ophthalmopathy was predicted a median of 6.5 months early.

Note on this clonotype: Antigen specificity is unknown.

From RNA transcripts, TCR beta CDR3 regions were amplified. HTBI primers were employed in a first-round RT-PCR of the TCR CDR3. One entry per CDR3 protein results from TCRdb running MiXCR on the multiplex PCR reads. The sample holds 450,000 to 700,000 distinct CDR3 sequences, 46% seen once. The trim removed 5 bases at V and 5 bases at J, leaving 5 bases unmatched. The CDR3 is 14 residues long. Germline V gene sequence: CDR1 ENHRY, CDR2 SYGVKD. Orbital computed tomography and thyroid ultrasound, together with serum TRAb and thyroxine and clinical symptoms, were used for diagnoses. Material for sequencing was peripheral blood or thyroid tissue (not recorded which). The chain is built from TRBV10-3 and TRBJ1-1; 10 bases line up with TRBD1. This TCR was sampled from an adult woman with Graves' disease, either hyperthyroidism or ophthalmopathy (not recorded which). CDR3 protein: CAISPGQGRTEAFF. The CDR3 nucleotides read TGTGCCATCAGTCCGGGACAGGGGAGAACTGAAGCTTTCTTT.